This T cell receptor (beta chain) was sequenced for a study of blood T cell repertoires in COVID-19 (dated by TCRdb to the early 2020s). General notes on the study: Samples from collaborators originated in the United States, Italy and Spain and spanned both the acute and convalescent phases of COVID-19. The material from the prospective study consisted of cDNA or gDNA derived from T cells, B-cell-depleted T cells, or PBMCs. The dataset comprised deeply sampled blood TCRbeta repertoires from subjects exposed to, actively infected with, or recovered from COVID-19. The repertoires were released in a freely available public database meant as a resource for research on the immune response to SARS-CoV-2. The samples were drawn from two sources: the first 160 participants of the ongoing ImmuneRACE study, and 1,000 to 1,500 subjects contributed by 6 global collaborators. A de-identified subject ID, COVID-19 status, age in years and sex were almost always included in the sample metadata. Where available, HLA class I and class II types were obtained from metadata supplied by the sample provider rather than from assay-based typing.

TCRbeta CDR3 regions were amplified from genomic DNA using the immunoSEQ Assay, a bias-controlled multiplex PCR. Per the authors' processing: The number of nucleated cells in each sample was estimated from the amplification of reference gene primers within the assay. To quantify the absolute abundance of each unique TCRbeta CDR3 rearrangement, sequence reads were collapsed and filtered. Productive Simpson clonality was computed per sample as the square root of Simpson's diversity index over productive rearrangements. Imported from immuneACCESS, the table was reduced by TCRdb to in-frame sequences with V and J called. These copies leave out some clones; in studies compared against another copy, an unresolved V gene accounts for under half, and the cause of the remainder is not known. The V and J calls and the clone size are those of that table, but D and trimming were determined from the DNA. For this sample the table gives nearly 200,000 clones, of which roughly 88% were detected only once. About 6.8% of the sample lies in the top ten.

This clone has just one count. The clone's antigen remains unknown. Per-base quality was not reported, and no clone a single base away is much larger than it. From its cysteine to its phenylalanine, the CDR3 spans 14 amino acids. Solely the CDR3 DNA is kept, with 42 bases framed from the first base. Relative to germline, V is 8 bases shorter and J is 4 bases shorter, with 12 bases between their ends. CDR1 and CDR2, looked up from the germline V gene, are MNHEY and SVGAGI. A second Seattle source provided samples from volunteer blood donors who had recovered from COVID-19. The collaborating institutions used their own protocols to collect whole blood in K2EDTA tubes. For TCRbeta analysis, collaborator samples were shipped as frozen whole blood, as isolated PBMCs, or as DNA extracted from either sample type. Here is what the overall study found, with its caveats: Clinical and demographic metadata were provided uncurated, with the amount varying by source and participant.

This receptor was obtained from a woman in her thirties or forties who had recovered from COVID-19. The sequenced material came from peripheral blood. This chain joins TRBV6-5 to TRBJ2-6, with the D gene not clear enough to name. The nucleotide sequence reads TGTGCCAGCCTCCGTGTAATCGGGGCCAACGTCCTGACTTTC. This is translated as CASLRVIGANVLTF.